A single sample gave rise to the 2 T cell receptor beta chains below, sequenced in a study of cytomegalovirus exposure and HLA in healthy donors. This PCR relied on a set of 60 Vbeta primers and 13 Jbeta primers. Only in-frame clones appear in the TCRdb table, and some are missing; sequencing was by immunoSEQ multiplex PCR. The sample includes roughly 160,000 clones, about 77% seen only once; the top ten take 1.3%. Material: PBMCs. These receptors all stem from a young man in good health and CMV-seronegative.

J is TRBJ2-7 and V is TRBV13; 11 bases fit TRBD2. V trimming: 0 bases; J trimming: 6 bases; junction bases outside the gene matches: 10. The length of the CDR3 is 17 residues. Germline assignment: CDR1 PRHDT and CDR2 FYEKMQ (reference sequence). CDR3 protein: CASSLGGLAGGYGEQYF. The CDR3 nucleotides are TGTGCCAGCAGCTTAGGGGGTTTAGCGGGGGGGTACGGCGAGCAGTACTTC.

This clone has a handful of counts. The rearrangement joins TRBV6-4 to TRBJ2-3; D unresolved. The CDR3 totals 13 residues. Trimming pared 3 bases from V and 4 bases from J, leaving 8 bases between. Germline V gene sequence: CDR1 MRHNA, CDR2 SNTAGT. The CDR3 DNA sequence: TGTGCCAGCAGTGATTCAAGAGCAGATACGCAGTATTTT. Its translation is CASSDSRADTQYF.